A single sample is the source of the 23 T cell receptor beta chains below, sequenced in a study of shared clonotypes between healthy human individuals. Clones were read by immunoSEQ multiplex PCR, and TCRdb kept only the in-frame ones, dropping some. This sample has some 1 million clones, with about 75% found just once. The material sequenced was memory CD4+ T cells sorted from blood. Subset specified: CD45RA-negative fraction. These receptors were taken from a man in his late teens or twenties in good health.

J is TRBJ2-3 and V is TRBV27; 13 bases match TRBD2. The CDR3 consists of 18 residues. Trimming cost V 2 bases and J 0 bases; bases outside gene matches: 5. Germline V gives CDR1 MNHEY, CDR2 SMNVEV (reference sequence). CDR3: CASSLRGLAGASTDTQYF. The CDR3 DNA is TGTGCCAGCAGTTTACGTGGACTAGCGGGAGCTAGCACAGATACGCAGTATTTT.

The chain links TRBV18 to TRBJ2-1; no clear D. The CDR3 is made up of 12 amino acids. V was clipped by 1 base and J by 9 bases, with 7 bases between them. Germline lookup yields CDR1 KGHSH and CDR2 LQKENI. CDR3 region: CASSPREGEQFF. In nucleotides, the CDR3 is TGTGCCAGCTCACCACGGGAAGGTGAGCAGTTCTTC.

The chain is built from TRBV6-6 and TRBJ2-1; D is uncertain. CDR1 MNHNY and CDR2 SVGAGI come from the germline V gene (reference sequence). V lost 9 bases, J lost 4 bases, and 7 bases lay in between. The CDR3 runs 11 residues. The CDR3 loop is CASLEYNEQFF. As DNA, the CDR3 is TGTGCCAGTCTGGAGTACAATGAGCAGTTCTTC.

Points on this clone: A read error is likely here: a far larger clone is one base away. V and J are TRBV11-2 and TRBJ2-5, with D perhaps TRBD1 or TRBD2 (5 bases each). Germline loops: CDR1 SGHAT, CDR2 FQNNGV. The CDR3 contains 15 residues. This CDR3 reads CAGSPGQDSYETQYF. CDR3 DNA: TGTGCCGGCAGCCCGGGGCAGGATTCGTACGAGACCCAGTACTTC.

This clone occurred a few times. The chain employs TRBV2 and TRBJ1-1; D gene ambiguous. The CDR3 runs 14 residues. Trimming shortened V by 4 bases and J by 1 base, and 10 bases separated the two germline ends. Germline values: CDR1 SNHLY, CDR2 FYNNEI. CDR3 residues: CASSVEGRNTEAFF. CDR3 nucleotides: TGTGCCAGCAGTGTTGAGGGTAGGAACACTGAAGCTTTCTTT.

CDR3 in amino acids: CASSIQGLAPTDTQYF. The CDR3 DNA reads as TGTGCCAGTAGTATACAGGGCCTAGCGCCGACAGATACGCAGTATTTT. V is TRBV19 and J is TRBJ2-3, with a possible D match to TRBD2 (6 bases). V dropped 2 bases and J dropped 3 bases, with 15 bases sitting between them. CDR3 length: 16 amino acids. From germline, CDR1 is LNHDA and CDR2 SQIVND (reference sequence).

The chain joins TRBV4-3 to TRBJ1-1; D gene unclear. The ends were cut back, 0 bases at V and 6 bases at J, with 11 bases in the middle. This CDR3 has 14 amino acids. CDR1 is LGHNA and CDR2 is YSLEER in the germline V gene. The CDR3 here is CASSQDDPSAEAFF. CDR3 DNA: TGCGCCAGCAGCCAAGATGATCCGAGCGCTGAAGCTTTCTTT.

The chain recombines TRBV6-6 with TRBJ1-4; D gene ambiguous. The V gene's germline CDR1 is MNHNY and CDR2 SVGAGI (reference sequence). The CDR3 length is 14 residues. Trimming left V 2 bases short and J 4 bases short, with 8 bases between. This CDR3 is CASSYGGSNEKLFF. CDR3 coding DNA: TGTGCCAGCAGTTACGGCGGCAGTAATGAAAAACTGTTTTTT.

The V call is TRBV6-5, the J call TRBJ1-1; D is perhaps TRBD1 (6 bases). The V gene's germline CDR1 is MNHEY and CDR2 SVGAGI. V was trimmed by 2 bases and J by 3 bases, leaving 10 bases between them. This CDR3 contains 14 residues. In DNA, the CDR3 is TGTGCCAGCAGTTACGGAGGGGGACACACTGAAGCTTTCTTT. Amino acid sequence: CASSYGGGHTEAFF.

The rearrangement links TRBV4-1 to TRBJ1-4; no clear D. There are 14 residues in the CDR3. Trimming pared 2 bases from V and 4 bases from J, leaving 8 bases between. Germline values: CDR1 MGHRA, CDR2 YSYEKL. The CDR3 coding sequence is TGCGCCAGCAGCCAACGGGGATTTAATGAAAAACTGTTTTTT. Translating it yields CASSQRGFNEKLFF.

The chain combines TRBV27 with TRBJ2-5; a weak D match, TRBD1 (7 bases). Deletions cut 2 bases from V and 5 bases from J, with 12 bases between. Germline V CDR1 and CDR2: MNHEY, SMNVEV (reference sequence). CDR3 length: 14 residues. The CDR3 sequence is CASSLRRGLETQYF. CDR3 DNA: TGTGCCAGCAGTTTAAGGAGGGGGCTGGAGACCCAGTACTTC.

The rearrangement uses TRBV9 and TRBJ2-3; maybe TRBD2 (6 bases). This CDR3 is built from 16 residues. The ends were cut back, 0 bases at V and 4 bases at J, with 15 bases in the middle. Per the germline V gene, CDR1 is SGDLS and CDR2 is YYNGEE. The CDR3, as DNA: TGTGCCAGCAGCGTAGCCCATGGCGGGAAAGCAGATACGCAGTATTTT. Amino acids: CASSVAHGGKADTQYF.

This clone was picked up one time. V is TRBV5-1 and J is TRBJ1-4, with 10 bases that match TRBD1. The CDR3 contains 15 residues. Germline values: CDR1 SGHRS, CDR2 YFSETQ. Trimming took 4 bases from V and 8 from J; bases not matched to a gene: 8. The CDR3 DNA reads TGCGCCAGCAGCCCCCGGGACAGGGGTAGGGAAAAACTGTTTTTT. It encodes CASSPRDRGREKLFF.

The chain's CDR3 is CASSVYPGQGAGVTEAFF. The CDR3 DNA reads TGCGCCAGCAGCGTATACCCGGGACAGGGGGCTGGCGTCACTGAAGCTTTCTTT. This chain links TRBV5-1 with TRBJ1-1; TRBD1 matches 12 bases. CDR3 length: 18 residues. Germline V gene lookup returns CDR1 SGHRS and CDR2 YFSETQ. The J segment lost 4 bases and the V segment lost 4 bases, leaving 14 bases of the junction unmatched.

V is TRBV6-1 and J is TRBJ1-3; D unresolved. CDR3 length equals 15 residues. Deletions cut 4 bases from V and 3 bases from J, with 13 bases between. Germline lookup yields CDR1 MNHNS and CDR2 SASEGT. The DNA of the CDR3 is TGTGCCAGCAGTGGGGTCTCATGGGGTGGAAACACCATATATTTT. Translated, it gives CASSGVSWGGNTIYF.

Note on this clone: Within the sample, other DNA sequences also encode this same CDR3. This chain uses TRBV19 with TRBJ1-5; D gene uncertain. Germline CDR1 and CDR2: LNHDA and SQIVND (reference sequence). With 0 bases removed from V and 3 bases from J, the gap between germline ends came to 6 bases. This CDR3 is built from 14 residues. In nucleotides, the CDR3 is TGTGCCAGTAGTATAGAAGGATACAATCAGCCCCAGCATTTT. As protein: CASSIEGYNQPQHF. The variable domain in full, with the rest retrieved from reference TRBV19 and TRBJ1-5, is DGGITQSPKYLFRKEGQNVTLSCEQNLNHDAMYWYRQDPGQGLRLIYYSQIVNDFQKGDIAEGYSVSREKKESFPLTVTSAQKNPTAFYLCASSIEGYNQPQHFGDGTRLSIL.

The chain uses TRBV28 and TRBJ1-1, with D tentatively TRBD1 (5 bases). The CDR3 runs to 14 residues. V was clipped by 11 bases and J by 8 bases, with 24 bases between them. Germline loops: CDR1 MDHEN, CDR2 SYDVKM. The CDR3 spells CAGQSGGSGAEAFF. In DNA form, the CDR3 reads TGTGCCGGGCAGTCTGGGGGGAGTGGGGCGGAAGCTTTCTTT.

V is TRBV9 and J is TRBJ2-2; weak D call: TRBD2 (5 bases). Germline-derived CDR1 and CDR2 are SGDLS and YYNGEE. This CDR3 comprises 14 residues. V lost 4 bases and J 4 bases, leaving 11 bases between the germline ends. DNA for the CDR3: TGTGCCAGCAGCCCAACGGACTTCACCGGGGAGCTGTTTTTT. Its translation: CASSPTDFTGELFF.

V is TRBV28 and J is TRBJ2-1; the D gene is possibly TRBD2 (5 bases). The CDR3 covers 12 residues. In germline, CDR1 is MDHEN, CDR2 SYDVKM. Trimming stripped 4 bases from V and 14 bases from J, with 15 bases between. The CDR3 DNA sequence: TGTGCCAGCAGTTCCCGCCTAGCCGAGGAGTTCTTC. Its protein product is CASSSRLAEEFF. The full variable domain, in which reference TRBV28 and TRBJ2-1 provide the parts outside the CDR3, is DVKVTQSSRYLVKRTGEKVFLECVQDMDHENMFWYRQDPGLGLRLIYFSYDVKMKEKGDIPEGYSVSREKKERFSLILESASTNQTSMYLCASSSRLAEEFFGPGTRLTVL.

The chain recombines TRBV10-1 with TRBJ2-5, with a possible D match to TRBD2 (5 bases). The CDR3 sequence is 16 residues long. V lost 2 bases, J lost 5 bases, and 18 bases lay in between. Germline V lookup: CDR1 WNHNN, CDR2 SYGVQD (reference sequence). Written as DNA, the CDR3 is TGCGCCAGCAGTGAGCCGAAAAAGGGAGTTATCGAGACCCAGTACTTC. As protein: CASSEPKKGVIETQYF.

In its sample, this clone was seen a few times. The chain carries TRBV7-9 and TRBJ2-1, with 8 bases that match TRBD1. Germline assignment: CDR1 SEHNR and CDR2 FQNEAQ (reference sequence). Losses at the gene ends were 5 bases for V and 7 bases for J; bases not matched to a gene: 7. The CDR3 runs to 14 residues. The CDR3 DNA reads TGTGCCAGCAGCGCCCGGGACAGGTTTAATGAGCAGTTCTTC. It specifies CASSARDRFNEQFF.

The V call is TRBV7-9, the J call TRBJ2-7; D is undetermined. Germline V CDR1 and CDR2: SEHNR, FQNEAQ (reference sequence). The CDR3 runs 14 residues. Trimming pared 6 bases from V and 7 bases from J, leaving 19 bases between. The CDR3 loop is CASRPGSGLSEQYF. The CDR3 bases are TGTGCCAGCAGACCCGGTTCGGGTTTAAGTGAGCAGTACTTC.

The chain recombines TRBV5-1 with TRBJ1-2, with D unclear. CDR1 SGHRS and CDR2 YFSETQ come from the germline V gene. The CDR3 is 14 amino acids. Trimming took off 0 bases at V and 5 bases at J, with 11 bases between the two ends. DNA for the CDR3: TGCGCCAGCAGCTTGGAGAGTCCCTTATATGGCTACACCTTC. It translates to CASSLESPLYGYTF.